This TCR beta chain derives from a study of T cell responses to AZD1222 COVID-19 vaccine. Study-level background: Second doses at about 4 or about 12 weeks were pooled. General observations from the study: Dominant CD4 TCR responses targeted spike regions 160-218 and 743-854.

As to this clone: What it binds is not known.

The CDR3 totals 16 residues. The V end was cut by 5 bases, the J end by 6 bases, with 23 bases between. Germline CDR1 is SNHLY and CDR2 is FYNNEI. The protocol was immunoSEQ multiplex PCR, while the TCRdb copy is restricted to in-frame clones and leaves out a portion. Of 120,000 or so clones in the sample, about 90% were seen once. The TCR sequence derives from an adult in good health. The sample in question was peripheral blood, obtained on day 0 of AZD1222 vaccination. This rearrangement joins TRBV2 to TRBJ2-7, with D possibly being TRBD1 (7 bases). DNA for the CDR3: TGTGCCAGCAGTAACCCCAGGGGGGCCCCCTTGTCCGAGCAGTACTTC. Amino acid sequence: CASSNPRGAPLSEQYF.